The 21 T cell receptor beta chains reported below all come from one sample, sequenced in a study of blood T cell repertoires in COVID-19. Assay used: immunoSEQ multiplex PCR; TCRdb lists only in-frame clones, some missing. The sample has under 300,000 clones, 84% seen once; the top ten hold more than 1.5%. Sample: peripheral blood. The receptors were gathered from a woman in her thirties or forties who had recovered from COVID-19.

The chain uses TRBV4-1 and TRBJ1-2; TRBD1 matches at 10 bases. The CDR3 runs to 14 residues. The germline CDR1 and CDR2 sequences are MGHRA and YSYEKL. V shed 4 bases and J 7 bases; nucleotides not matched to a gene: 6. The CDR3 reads CASSPADRGLGYTF. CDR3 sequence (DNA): TGCGCCAGCAGCCCAGCCGACAGGGGGCTTGGCTACACCTTC.

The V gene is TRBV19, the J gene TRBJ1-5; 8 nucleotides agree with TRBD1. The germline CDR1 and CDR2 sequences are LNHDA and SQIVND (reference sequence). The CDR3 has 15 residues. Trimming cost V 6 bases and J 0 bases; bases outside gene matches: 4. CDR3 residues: CASSVTGDSNQPQHF. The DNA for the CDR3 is TGTGCCAGTAGCGTGACAGGGGATAGCAATCAGCCCCAGCATTTT.

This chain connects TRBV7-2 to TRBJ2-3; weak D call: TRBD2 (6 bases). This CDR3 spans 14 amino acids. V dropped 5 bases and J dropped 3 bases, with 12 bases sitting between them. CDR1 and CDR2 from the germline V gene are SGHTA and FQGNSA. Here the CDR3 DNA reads TGTGCCAGCAGCATTTTGGGGGGAACAGATACGCAGTATTTT. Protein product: CASSILGGTDTQYF. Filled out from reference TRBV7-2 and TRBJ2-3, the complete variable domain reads GAGVSQSPSNKVTEKGKDVELRCDPISGHTALYWYRQSLGQGLEFLIYFQGNSAPDKSGLPSDRFSAERTGGSVSTLTIQRTQQEDSAVYLCASSILGGTDTQYFGPGTRLTVL.

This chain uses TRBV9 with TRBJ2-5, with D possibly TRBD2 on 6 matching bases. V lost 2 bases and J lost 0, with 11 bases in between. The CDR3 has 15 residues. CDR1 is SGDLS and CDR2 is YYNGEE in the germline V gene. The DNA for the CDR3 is TGTGCCAGCAGCGTTGGAGGGCCGAACCAAGAGACCCAGTACTTC. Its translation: CASSVGGPNQETQYF.

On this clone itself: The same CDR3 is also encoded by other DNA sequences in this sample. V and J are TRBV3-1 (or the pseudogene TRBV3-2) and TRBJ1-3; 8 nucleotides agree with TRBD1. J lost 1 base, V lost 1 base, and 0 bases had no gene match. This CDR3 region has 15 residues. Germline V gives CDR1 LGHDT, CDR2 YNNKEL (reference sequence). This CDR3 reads CASSQGQGSGNTIYF. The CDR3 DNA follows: TGTGCCAGCAGCCAAGGACAGGGGTCTGGAAACACCATATATTTT.

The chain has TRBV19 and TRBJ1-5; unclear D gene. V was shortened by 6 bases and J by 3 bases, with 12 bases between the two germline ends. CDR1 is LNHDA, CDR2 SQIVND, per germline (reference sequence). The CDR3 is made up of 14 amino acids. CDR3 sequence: CASSNDNPNQPQHF. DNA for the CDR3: TGTGCCAGTAGCAACGACAATCCCAATCAGCCCCAGCATTTT.

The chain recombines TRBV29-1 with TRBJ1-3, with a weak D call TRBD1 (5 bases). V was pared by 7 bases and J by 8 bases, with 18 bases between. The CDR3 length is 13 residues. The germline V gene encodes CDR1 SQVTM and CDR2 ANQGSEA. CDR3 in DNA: TGCAGCGCCCAAGGACACCAGATGGACACCATATATTTT. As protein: CSAQGHQMDTIYF.

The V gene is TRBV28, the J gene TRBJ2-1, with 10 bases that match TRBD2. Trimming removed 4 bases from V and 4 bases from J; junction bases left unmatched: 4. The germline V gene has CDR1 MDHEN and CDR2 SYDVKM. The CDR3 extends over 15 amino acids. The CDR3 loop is CASSSSGGVYNEQFF. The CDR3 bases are TGTGCCAGCAGTTCTAGCGGGGGTGTTTACAATGAGCAGTTCTTC.

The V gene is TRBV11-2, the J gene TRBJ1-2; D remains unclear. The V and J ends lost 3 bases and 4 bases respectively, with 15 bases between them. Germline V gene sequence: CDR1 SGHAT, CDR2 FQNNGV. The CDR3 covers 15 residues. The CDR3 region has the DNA TGTGCCAGCAGCTTCCCGCCAGGAAAGACCTATGGCTACACCTTC. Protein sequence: CASSFPPGKTYGYTF.

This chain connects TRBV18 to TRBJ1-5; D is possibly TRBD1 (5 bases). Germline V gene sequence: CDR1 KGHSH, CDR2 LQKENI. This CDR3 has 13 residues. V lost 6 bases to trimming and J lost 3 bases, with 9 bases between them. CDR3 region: CASSQGPNQPQHF. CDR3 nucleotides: TGTGCCAGCTCCCAGGGTCCCAATCAGCCCCAGCATTTT. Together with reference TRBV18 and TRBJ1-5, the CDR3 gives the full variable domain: NAGVMQNPRHLVRRRGQEARLRCSPMKGHSHVYWYRQLPEEGLKFMVYLQKENIIDESGMPKERFSAEFPKEGPSILRIQQVVRGDSAAYFCASSQGPNQPQHFGDGTRLSIL.

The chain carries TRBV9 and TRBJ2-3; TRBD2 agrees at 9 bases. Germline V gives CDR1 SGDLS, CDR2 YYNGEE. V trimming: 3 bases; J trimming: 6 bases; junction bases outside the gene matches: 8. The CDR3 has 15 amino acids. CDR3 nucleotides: TGTGCCAGCAGCGCGAGGGGACTAGCATACGATACGCAGTATTTT. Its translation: CASSARGLAYDTQYF.

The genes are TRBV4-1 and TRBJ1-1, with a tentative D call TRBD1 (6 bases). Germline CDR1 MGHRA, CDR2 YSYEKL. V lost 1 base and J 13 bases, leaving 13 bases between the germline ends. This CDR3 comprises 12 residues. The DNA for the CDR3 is TGCGCCAGCAGCCAAGCCGGGACACAAATTTTCTTT. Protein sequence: CASSQAGTQIFF.

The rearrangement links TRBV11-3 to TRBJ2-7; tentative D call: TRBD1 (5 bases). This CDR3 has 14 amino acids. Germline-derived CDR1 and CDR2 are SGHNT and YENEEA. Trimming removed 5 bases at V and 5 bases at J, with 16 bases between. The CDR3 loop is CASSIGARVHEQYF. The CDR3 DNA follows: TGTGCCAGCAGCATAGGGGCCAGGGTTCACGAGCAGTACTTC. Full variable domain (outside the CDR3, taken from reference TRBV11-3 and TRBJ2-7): EAGVVQSPRYKIIEKKQPVAFWCNPISGHNTLYWYLQNLGQGPELLIRYENEEAVDDSQLPKDRFSAERLKGVDSTLKIQPAELGDSAVYLCASSIGARVHEQYFGPGTRLTVT.

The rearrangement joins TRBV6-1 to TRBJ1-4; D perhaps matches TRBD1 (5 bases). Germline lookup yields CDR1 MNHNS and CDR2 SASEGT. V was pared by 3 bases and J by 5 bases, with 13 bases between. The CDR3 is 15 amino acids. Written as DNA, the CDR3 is TGTGCCAGCAGTGATAGGGGCAGGCCAAATGAAAAACTGTTTTTT. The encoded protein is CASSDRGRPNEKLFF.

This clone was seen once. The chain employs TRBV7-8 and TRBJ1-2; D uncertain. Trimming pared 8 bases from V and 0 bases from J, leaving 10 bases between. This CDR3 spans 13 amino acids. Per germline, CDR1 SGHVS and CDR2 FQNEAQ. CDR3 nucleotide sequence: TGTGCCAGCTCCCGCGCGGCTAACTATGGCTACACCTTC. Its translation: CASSRAANYGYTF. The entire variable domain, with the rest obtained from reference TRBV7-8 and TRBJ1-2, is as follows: GAGVSQSPRYKVAKRGQDVALRCDPISGHVSLFWYQQALGQGPEFLTYFQNEAQLDKSGLPSDRFFAERPEGSVSTLKIQRTQQEDSAVYLCASSRAANYGYTFGSGTRLTVV.

In DNA form, the CDR3 reads TGTGCCAGCAGTTACCTGGGAGGGCGAGACTATGGCTACACCTTC. It encodes CASSYLGGRDYGYTF. The rearrangement joins TRBV6-5 to TRBJ1-2; D remains unclear. The CDR3 is 15 amino acids. Germline V gives CDR1 MNHEY, CDR2 SVGAGI. V lost 2 bases, J lost 3 bases, and 13 bases lay in between.

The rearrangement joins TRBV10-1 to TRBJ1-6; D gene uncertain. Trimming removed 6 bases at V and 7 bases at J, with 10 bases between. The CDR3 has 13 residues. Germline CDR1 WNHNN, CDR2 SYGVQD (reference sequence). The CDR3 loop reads CASSAGRNSPLHF. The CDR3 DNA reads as TGCGCCAGCAGCGCCGGGAGGAATTCACCCCTCCACTTT.

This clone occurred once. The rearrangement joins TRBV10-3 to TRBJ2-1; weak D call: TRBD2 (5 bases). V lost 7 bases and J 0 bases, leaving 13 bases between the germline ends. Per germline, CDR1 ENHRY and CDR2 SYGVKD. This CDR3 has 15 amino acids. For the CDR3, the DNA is TGTGCCATCAAAGCGGACCCAGGCTCCTACAATGAGCAGTTCTTC. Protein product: CAIKADPGSYNEQFF.

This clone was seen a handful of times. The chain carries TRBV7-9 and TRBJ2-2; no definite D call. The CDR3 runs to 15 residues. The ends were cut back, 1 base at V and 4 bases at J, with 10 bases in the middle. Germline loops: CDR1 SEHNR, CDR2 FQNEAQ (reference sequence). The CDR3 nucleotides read TGTGCCAGCAGCTTAGAATCTTATCTCACCGGGGAGCTGTTTTTT. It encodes CASSLESYLTGELFF.

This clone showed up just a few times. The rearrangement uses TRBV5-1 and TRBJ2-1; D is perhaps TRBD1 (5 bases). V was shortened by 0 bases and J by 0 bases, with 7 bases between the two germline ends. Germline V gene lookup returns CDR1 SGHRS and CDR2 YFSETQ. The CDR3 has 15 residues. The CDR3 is CASSLEQGSYNEQFF. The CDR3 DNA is TGCGCCAGCAGCTTGGAGCAGGGCTCCTACAATGAGCAGTTCTTC.

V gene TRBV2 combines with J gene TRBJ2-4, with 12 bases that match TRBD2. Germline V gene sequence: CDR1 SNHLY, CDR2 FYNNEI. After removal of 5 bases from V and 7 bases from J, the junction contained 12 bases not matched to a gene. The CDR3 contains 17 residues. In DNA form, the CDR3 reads TGTGCCAGCAGTCTTGGGACTAGCGGGTCGATTGTTAACATTCAGTACTTC. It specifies CASSLGTSGSIVNIQYF.